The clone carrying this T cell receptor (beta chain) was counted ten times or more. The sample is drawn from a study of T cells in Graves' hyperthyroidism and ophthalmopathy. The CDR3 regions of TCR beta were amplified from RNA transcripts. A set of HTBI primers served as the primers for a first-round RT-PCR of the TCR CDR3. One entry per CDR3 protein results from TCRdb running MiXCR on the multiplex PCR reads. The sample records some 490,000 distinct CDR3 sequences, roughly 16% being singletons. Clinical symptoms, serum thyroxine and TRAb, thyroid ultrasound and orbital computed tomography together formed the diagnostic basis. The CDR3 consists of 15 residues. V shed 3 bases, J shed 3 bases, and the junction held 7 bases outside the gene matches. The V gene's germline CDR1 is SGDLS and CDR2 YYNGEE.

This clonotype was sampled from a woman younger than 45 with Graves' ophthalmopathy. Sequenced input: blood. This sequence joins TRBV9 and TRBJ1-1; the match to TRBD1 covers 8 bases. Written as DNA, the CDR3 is TGTGCCAGCAGCGAATCCCAGGGGGCGGACACTGAAGCTTTCTTT. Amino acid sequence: CASSESQGADTEAFF.